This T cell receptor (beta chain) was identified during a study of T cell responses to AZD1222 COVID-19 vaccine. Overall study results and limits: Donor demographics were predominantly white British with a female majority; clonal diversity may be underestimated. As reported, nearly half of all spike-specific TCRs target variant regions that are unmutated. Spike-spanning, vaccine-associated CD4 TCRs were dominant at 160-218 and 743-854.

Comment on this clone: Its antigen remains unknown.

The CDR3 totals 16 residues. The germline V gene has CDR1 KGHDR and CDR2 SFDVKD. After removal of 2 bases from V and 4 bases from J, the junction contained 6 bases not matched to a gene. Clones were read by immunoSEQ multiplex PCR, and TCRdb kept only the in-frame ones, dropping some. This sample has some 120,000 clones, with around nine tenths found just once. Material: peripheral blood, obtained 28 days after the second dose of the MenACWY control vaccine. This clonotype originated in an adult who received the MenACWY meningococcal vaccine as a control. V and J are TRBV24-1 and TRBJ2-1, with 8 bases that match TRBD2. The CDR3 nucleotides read TGTGCCACCAGTGATTCCGGGACTAGTTATTACAATGAGCAGTTCTTC. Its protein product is CATSDSGTSYYNEQFF.